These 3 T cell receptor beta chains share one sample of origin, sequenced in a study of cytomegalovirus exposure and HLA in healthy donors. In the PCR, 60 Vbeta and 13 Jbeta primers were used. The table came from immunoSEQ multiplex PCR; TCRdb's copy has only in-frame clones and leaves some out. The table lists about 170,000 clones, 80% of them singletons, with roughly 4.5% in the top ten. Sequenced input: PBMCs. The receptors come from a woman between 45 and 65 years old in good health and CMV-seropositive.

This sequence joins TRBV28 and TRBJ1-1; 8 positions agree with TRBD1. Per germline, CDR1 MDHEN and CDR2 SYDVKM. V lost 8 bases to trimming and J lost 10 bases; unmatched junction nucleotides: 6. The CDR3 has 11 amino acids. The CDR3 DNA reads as TGTGCCAGCTCTGGACAGGGCAGAGCTTTCTTT. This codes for CASSGQGRAFF.

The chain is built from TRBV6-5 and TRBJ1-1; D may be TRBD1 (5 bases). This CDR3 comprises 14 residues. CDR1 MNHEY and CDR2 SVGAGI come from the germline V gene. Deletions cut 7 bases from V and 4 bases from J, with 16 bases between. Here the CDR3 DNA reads TGTGCCAGCAACCCGCGGGGGGTTGCCACTGAAGCTTTCTTT. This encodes CASNPRGVATEAFF.

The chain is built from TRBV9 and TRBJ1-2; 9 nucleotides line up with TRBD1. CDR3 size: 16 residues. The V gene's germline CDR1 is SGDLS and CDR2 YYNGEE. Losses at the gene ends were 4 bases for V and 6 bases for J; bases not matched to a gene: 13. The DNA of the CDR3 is TGTGCCAGCAGCTTCATGACAGGGGGGCAGGTGGATGGCTACACCTTC. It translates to CASSFMTGGQVDGYTF. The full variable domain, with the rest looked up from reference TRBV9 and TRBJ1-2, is DSGVTQTPKHLITATGQRVTLRCSPRSGDLSVYWYQQSLDQGLQFLIQYYNGEERAKGNILERFSAQQFPDLHSELNLSSLELGDSALYFCASSFMTGGQVDGYTFGSGTRLTVV.